The TCR beta chain under discussion was sequenced for a study of T-cell memory formation after mild COVID-19. Study-level information: Across donors, TCR clusters were largely donor specific. Regarding the study as a whole: Clones that shrank (day 15 to 85) were balanced CD4/CD8, whereas later expanders leaned CD4+. Pre-infection memory already had some responding clones, implying cross-reactive memory joined.

TCRdb itself ran the 5' RACE reads through MiXCR, one entry per CDR3 protein. The table lists 300,000 to 350,000 distinct CDR3 sequences, about 13% of them singletons. This clonotype showed up just a few times. The antigen remains undetermined. The sample was PBMCs or a T cell subset sorted from them (not recorded which). The origin of this receptor is a man between 18 and 29 years old who had mild COVID-19 (a few samples of this study predate the infection). Cell type and time point are not known.

CDR3 DNA sequence: TGTGCCAGCAGCTTAGTAGGAGAAGAGGGCAATGAGCAGTTCTTC. Protein: CASSLVGEEGNEQFF. This rearrangement joins TRBV7-8 to TRBJ2-1; possibly TRBD2 for D (5 bases). Germline lookup yields CDR1 SGHVS and CDR2 FQNEAQ. V was cut by 1 base and J by 6 bases, with 13 bases left in between. The CDR3 extends over 15 amino acids.